Following are 22 T cell receptor beta chains from one sample sequenced in a study of T cells after yellow fever vaccination (dated by TCRdb to between 2018 and 2021). Library preparation employed 5' RACE. Sequencing instrument: Illumina NovaSeq 6000. TCRdb reprocessed the public reads (quality trimming at Q25 with fastp, clone calling with MiXCR) and kept in-frame beta chains. Each entry merges the rows of one CDR3 protein and shows their most common DNA and genes. Present in this sample are some 350,000 distinct CDR3 sequences, approximately 4% of which were seen just once. The ten largest clones capture around 24% of the sample. Explained via the paper, the treatment or condition label denotes: live attenuated yellow fever vaccine strain. The sample consisted of PBMCs, taken 5 days after the yellow fever booster vaccination. The source of these receptors is a man younger than 30 who received the YFV17D yellow fever vaccine.

The CDR3: CASSSHEQYV. DNA for the CDR3: TGTGCCAGTAGTTCCCACGAGCAGTACGTC. This chain links TRBV19 with TRBJ2-7; no firm D call. This CDR3 is built from 10 residues. CDR1 is LNHDA, CDR2 SQIVND, per germline (reference sequence). The V end was cut by 5 bases, the J end by 5 bases, with 4 bases between.

This chain links TRBV5-6 with TRBJ2-2; no clear D. Germline V CDR1 and CDR2: SGHDT, YYEEEE. Trimming cost V 9 bases and J 4 bases, with 16 bases left between them. This CDR3 comprises 14 residues. CDR3 bases: TGTGCCAAGAAGGACGGGCGAGGCACCGGGGAGCTGTTTTTT. It specifies CAKKDGRGTGELFF.

This clonotype was picked up many times. The chain carries TRBV4-1 and TRBJ1-2; D is unresolved. The CDR3 consists of 15 residues. Germline values: CDR1 MGHRA, CDR2 YSYEKL. Trimming took off 0 bases at V and 8 bases at J, with 16 bases between the two ends. In nucleotides, the CDR3 is TGCGCCAGCAGCCAAGATGGAGGTATCGCCGTAGGCTACACCTTC. This sequence encodes CASSQDGGIAVGYTF.

This clonotype came up a few times. V usage is TRBV5-1 and J usage is TRBJ2-1, with TRBD1 identical over 9 bases. V gave up 4 bases and J gave up 3 bases; unmatched junction bases: 5. The CDR3 covers 15 residues. In germline, CDR1 is SGHRS, CDR2 YFSETQ. CDR3 loop: CASSAGTGNYNEQFF. In DNA form, the CDR3 reads TGCGCCAGCAGCGCCGGGACAGGGAACTACAATGAGCAGTTCTTC.

This chain joins TRBV4-1 and TRBJ2-2; the match to TRBD2 covers 8 bases. Germline CDR1 reads MGHRA; CDR2 reads YSYEKL. Trimming removed 0 bases from V and 4 bases from J; junction bases left unmatched: 7. The CDR3 spans 17 residues. The CDR3 loop is CASSQDPSGGPTGELFF. CDR3 in DNA: TGCGCCAGCAGCCAAGATCCCAGCGGGGGCCCCACCGGGGAGCTGTTTTTT.

This clonotype came up a few times. V gene TRBV6-5 combines with J gene TRBJ1-3, with D maybe TRBD1 (5 bases). The CDR3 has 15 residues. CDR1 is MNHEY and CDR2 is SVGAGI in the germline V gene. V lost 4 bases and J 4 bases, leaving 14 bases between the germline ends. CDR3 DNA: TGTGCCAGCAGTTCCGGGGGAACGCGCGGAAACACCATATATTTT. Amino acid sequence: CASSSGGTRGNTIYF.

The rearrangement joins TRBV9 to TRBJ2-1, with 9 bases identical to TRBD2. Germline lookup yields CDR1 SGDLS and CDR2 YYNGEE. V was pared by 0 bases and J by 9 bases, with 16 bases of the junction left unmatched. The CDR3 totals 18 residues. CDR3 bases: TGTGCCAGCAGCGTAGTCCCAGCGGGGGGACTCACTAATAGTGAGCAGTTCTTC. Translated, it gives CASSVVPAGGLTNSEQFF.

This clonotype was seen ten or more times. The rearrangement uses TRBV20-1 and TRBJ2-2; no reliable D call. Between the trimmed V and J ends, which lost 0 bases and 3 bases, there was a span of 8 bases. Germline values: CDR1 DFQATT, CDR2 SNEGSKA (reference sequence). CDR3 length equals 14 residues. The CDR3 reads CSARDSGYTGELFF. The DNA of the CDR3 is TGCAGTGCTAGAGACTCCGGATACACCGGGGAGCTGTTTTTT.

V gene TRBV5-8 combines with J gene TRBJ2-7; D gene uncertain. The CDR3 loop spans 13 amino acids. Germline-derived CDR1 and CDR2 are SGHTS and YDEGEE. With 3 bases removed from V and 4 bases from J, the gap between germline ends came to 11 bases. The CDR3 protein is CASSSPGLYEQYF. CDR3 DNA sequence: TGTGCCAGCAGCTCCCCCGGTTTGTACGAGCAGTACTTC.

The sample holds a few counts of this clonotype. The chain combines TRBV10-3 with TRBJ1-1; 7 positions match TRBD1. CDR3 length: 14 residues. Per germline, CDR1 ENHRY and CDR2 SYGVKD. V dropped 6 bases and J dropped 3; count of bases not matched to a gene: 7. The CDR3 protein is CAIRNRGPYTEAFF. Written as DNA, the CDR3 is TGTGCCATCAGAAACAGGGGCCCGTACACTGAAGCTTTCTTT.

This chain joins TRBV29-1 and TRBJ2-5; D unresolved. The CDR3 runs 14 residues. Between the trimmed V and J ends, which lost 6 bases and 5 bases, there was a span of 19 bases. Germline assignment: CDR1 SQVTM and CDR2 ANQGSEA. The CDR3 sequence: CSVARDGPPETQYF. The CDR3 DNA follows: TGCAGCGTAGCCCGCGACGGACCCCCGGAGACCCAGTACTTC.

This clonotype was counted at least ten times. V gene TRBV12-3 or TRBV12-4 combines with J gene TRBJ1-5; D is unresolved. The CDR3 consists of 13 residues. Trimming cost V 6 bases and J 9 bases, with 15 bases left between them. This CDR3 reads CASSPSPASPQHF. DNA for the CDR3: TGTGCCAGCAGCCCTAGCCCGGCCTCGCCCCAGCATTTT.

This sequence joins TRBV28 and TRBJ2-7; 7 bases line up with TRBD1. The CDR3 has 15 residues. Germline-derived CDR1 and CDR2 are MDHEN and SYDVKM. Trimming took 3 bases from V and 3 from J; bases not matched to a gene: 8. The CDR3 region is CASSFPGGFHYEQYF. As DNA, the CDR3 is TGTGCCAGCAGTTTCCCAGGGGGTTTCCACTACGAGCAGTACTTC.

The chain employs TRBV28 and TRBJ1-2; TRBD1 matches at 9 bases. CDR1 and CDR2 from the germline V gene are MDHEN and SYDVKM. This CDR3 spans 14 amino acids. The ends lost 7 bases at V and 5 bases at J; junction bases unmatched: 8. The CDR3 DNA reads TGTGCCAGCACCCTCCCGGGACAGGGATATGGCTACACCTTC. It translates to CASTLPGQGYGYTF.

V and J are TRBV13 and TRBJ2-5; 7 bases map to TRBD1. The V gene end was trimmed by 3 bases and the J gene end by 4 bases; junction bases not matched to a gene: 11. Per the germline V gene, CDR1 is PRHDT and CDR2 is FYEKMQ (reference sequence). This CDR3 has 16 amino acids. CDR3 amino acids: CASSFSQGEFGETQYF. DNA of the CDR3: TGTGCCAGCAGCTTCTCCCAGGGGGAATTCGGAGAGACCCAGTACTTC.

This clonotype was recorded a few times. This chain uses TRBV30 with TRBJ1-1, with D possibly being TRBD1 (5 bases). Germline CDR1 is GTSNPN and CDR2 is SVGIG (reference sequence). Trimming stripped 2 bases from V and 3 bases from J, with 13 bases between. The CDR3 runs 14 residues. CDR3 sequence (DNA): TGTGCCTGGAGTTTCGGGTTGGGGGACACTGAAGCTTTCTTT. As protein: CAWSFGLGDTEAFF.

The gene calls are TRBV7-2 and TRBJ1-3, with 7 nucleotides matching TRBD1. Germline CDR1 is SGHTA and CDR2 is FQGNSA. V dropped 3 bases and J dropped 2; count of bases not matched to a gene: 7. The CDR3 sequence is 16 residues long. CDR3 coding DNA: TGTGCCAGCAGCTTGGCACCCCAGGGGGCTGGAAACACCATATATTTT. This codes for CASSLAPQGAGNTIYF.

This clonotype was found many times. CDR3 in amino acids: CASSLARASRSGGETQYF. In DNA, the CDR3 is TGTGCCAGCAGCTTGGCCAGGGCATCACGGTCGGGTGGAGAGACCCAGTACTTC. V gene TRBV5-6 combines with J gene TRBJ2-5; D might be TRBD1 (5 bases). The germline V gene encodes CDR1 SGHDT and CDR2 YYEEEE. The CDR3 totals 18 residues. V lost 0 bases and J lost 4, with 22 bases in between.

This clonotype was observed many times. The CDR3 reads CASSLSGNYNEQFF. Here the CDR3 DNA reads TGCGCCAGCAGCTTGAGCGGAAATTACAATGAGCAGTTCTTC. The V gene is TRBV5-1, the J gene TRBJ2-1, with D perhaps matching TRBD2 (5 bases). Trimming cost V 1 base and J 4 bases, with 9 bases left between them. There are 14 residues in the CDR3. Per germline, CDR1 SGHRS and CDR2 YFSETQ.

The V gene is TRBV25-1, the J gene TRBJ1-4; possibly TRBD1 for D (5 bases). This CDR3 has 14 amino acids. With 4 bases removed from V and 7 bases from J, the gap between germline ends came to 13 bases. In germline, CDR1 is MGHDK, CDR2 SYGVNS. CDR3: CASSGGVIGEKLFF. Here the CDR3 DNA reads TGTGCCAGCAGTGGAGGGGTAATAGGTGAAAAACTGTTTTTT.

This clonotype has ten or more counts. V and J are TRBV6-6 and TRBJ2-1; possibly TRBD1 for D (6 bases). With 7 bases removed from V and 9 bases from J, the gap between germline ends came to 10 bases. CDR1 and CDR2 (germline): MNHNY, SVGAGI (reference sequence). The length of the CDR3 is 11 residues. CDR3 sequence: CASTEGGEQFF. The DNA for the CDR3 is TGTGCCAGCACCGAAGGGGGTGAGCAGTTCTTC.

V and J are TRBV4-3 and TRBJ1-5; TRBD1 might be the D (6 bases). This CDR3 has 13 amino acids. The germline V gene has CDR1 LGHNA and CDR2 YSLEER. V was cut by 1 base and J by 11 bases, with 12 bases left in between. Written as DNA, the CDR3 is TGCGCCAGCAGCCAAGGAGGGGGAGCGGCCCAGCATTTT. It specifies CASSQGGGAAQHF.